The next 26 T cell receptor beta chains were all read from a single sample in a study of T cells after yellow fever vaccination. TCRdb itself ran the 5' RACE reads through MiXCR, one entry per CDR3 protein. Among hundreds of thousands of distinct CDR3 sequences listed, 15% to 20% were seen once. The specimen comprised PBMCs, sampled before the yellow fever booster vaccination. These receptor sequences come from a man aged 18 to 30 who received the YFV17D yellow fever vaccine.

This clonotype turned up a few times. The chain combines TRBV5-4 with TRBJ2-3, with D perhaps matching TRBD2 (5 bases). The CDR3 loop spans 16 amino acids. Germline CDR1 is SGHNT and CDR2 is YYREEE (reference sequence). Deletions cut 2 bases from V and 1 base from J, with 14 bases between. Here the CDR3 DNA reads TGTGCCAGCAGCTTATTAGCGTTCGGGGGCACAGATACGCAGTATTTT. Translated, it gives CASSLLAFGGTDTQYF.

The rearrangement links TRBV5-1 to TRBJ1-6, with TRBD1 matching over 9 bases. Germline V gives CDR1 SGHRS, CDR2 YFSETQ. The CDR3 is 13 amino acids. V gave up 5 bases and J gave up 12 bases; unmatched junction bases: 6. CDR3 DNA: TGCGCCAGCAGTTGGACAGGGGATGAACCCCTCCACTTT. This codes for CASSWTGDEPLHF. Complete variable domain (other parts from reference TRBV5-1 and TRBJ1-6): KAGVTQTPRYLIKTRGQQVTLSCSPISGHRSVSWYQQTPGQGLQFLFEYFSETQRNKGNFPGRFSGRQFSNSRSEMNVSTLELGDSALYLCASSWTGDEPLHFGNGTRLTVT.

This clonotype was found a few times. The chain is built from TRBV12-3 or TRBV12-4 and TRBJ2-5, with TRBD1 identical over 7 bases. Trimming removed 6 bases from V and 5 bases from J; junction bases left unmatched: 6. The CDR3 runs to 13 residues. The CDR3 here is CASSQQGSETQYF. The CDR3 bases are TGTGCCAGCAGCCAACAGGGGAGCGAGACCCAGTACTTC.

This clonotype was counted many times. The chain couples TRBV20-1 to TRBJ1-2; D uncertain. Trimming shortened V by 1 base and J by 0 bases, and 12 bases separated the two germline ends. This CDR3 comprises 15 residues. Germline values: CDR1 DFQATT, CDR2 SNEGSKA (reference sequence). CDR3 nucleotides: TGCAGTGCTAGAGGCCCCCTGCTGACTAACTATGGCTACACCTTC. As protein: CSARGPLLTNYGYTF.

CDR3 protein: CASSLFQGGSDTQYF. The CDR3 DNA follows: TGCGCCAGCAGCTTATTCCAGGGGGGCTCAGATACGCAGTATTTT. The rearrangement uses TRBV5-1 and TRBJ2-3, with D tentatively TRBD1 (7 bases). Per the germline V gene, CDR1 is SGHRS and CDR2 is YFSETQ. With 2 bases removed from V and 4 bases from J, the gap between germline ends came to 14 bases. The CDR3 extends over 15 amino acids.

This clonotype was detected many times. The rearrangement joins TRBV4-3 to TRBJ2-2; 10 nucleotides line up with TRBD1. Germline V gives CDR1 LGHNA, CDR2 YSLEER. The CDR3 has 16 amino acids. With 2 bases clipped from V and 5 bases from J, the junction kept 5 bases outside the gene matches. The CDR3, as DNA: TGCGCCAGCAGCCAATTCGGACAGGGGGATACCGGGGAGCTGTTTTTT. It encodes CASSQFGQGDTGELFF.

This clonotype was seen many times. This chain uses TRBV12-3 or TRBV12-4 with TRBJ2-7; 11 bases agree with TRBD2. The trim removed 6 bases at V and 6 bases at J, leaving 10 bases unmatched. The CDR3 spans 15 residues. The CDR3 is CASRNTGTSGTEQYF. The DNA for the CDR3 is TGTGCCAGCAGGAACACCGGGACTAGCGGAACCGAGCAGTACTTC.

The table lists this clonotype with many counts. V is TRBV6-2 or TRBV6-3 and J is TRBJ1-6; D is unresolved. Per germline, CDR1 MNHEY and CDR2 SVGEGT. The CDR3 consists of 11 residues. V lost 4 bases to trimming and J lost 10 bases, with 5 bases between them. The CDR3 nucleotides read TGTGCCAGCAGTTCAGGATCACCCCTCCACTTT. Translated, it gives CASSSGSPLHF.

This clonotype was counted between two and nine times. V gene TRBV20-1 combines with J gene TRBJ1-2; D is uncertain. Germline V gives CDR1 DFQATT, CDR2 SNEGSKA (reference sequence). The CDR3 has 13 amino acids. V shed 6 bases and J shed 2 bases, with 13 bases lying between them. The CDR3 sequence: CSASLASNYGYTF. The CDR3 nucleotides are TGCAGTGCCAGCTTGGCTTCGAACTATGGCTACACCTTC.

The chain has TRBV5-4 and TRBJ1-2; TRBD1 matches 10 bases. The CDR3 runs 14 residues. CDR1 SGHNT and CDR2 YYREEE come from the germline V gene (reference sequence). Losses at the gene ends were 3 bases for V and 8 bases for J; bases not matched to a gene: 7. The CDR3 region is CASSSSTGGRGYTF. Here the CDR3 DNA reads TGTGCCAGCAGCTCCTCGACAGGGGGCCGGGGCTACACCTTC.

There are a few counts of this clonotype. The chain carries TRBV20-1 and TRBJ1-2; perhaps TRBD1 as D (6 bases). Germline V gene lookup returns CDR1 DFQATT and CDR2 SNEGSKA (reference sequence). The CDR3 is made up of 12 amino acids. The ends were cut back, 3 bases at V and 5 bases at J, with 10 bases in the middle. CDR3: CSARDRQYGYTF. The CDR3 DNA reads TGCAGTGCTAGGGACAGACAGTATGGCTACACCTTC.

This clonotype was seen a handful of times. The V and J genes are TRBV6-2 or TRBV6-3 and TRBJ1-1, with no clear D. Germline values: CDR1 MNHEY, CDR2 SVGEGT. V lost 7 bases and J 0 bases, leaving 9 bases between the germline ends. The CDR3 spans 13 residues. For the CDR3, the DNA is TGTGCCAGCACGGGAAACATGAACACTGAAGCTTTCTTT. Translated: CASTGNMNTEAFF.

The V call is TRBV28, the J call TRBJ2-1; TRBD2 aligns across 10 bases. CDR3 length equals 18 residues. The J segment lost 0 bases and the V segment lost 6 bases, leaving 11 bases of the junction unmatched. Germline loops: CDR1 MDHEN, CDR2 SYDVKM. The CDR3 nucleotides are TGTGCCAGCAGCTCCACCGGGACTAGCGACCGCTCCTACAATGAGCAGTTCTTC. It is translated as CASSSTGTSDRSYNEQFF.

This clonotype was counted a few times. V is TRBV7-2 and J is TRBJ1-5, with D hard to call. Trimming pared 4 bases from V and 1 base from J, leaving 11 bases between. The V gene's germline CDR1 is SGHTA and CDR2 FQGNSA. This CDR3 spans 15 amino acids. The CDR3, as DNA: TGTGCCAGCAGCTGGCAAGTAGACAGCAATCAGCCCCAGCATTTT. Translated: CASSWQVDSNQPQHF.

The rearrangement links TRBV15 to TRBJ1-2; TRBD1 might be the D (6 bases). Trimming stripped 5 bases from V and 4 bases from J, with 11 bases between. The CDR3 is made up of 13 amino acids. The germline V gene has CDR1 LNHNV and CDR2 YYDKDF (reference sequence). Written as DNA, the CDR3 is TGTGCCACCAGCCTGACAGGAATCTATGGCTACACCTTC. Protein: CATSLTGIYGYTF.

The chain couples TRBV7-9 to TRBJ2-3; a possible D gene is TRBD2 (6 bases). The CDR3 sequence is 15 residues long. Trimming cost V 5 bases and J 8 bases, with 20 bases left between them. Germline V gene data show CDR1 as SEHNR and CDR2 as FQNEAQ (reference sequence). The CDR3 spells CASSVTFRDSSTQYF. The CDR3 nucleotides are TGTGCCAGCAGCGTAACATTCCGGGACTCGTCTACGCAGTATTTT.

This chain links TRBV6-2 or TRBV6-3 with TRBJ2-1; D is perhaps TRBD1 (6 bases). Deletions cut 2 bases from V and 10 bases from J, with 9 bases between. CDR1 and CDR2 (germline): MNHEY, SVGEGT. The length of the CDR3 is 12 residues. The CDR3 DNA follows: TGTGCCAGCAGTTACCCGACAGGAGAGCAGTTCTTC. It codes for CASSYPTGEQFF.

This clonotype was picked up a small number of times. The chain carries TRBV29-1 and TRBJ2-5, with D perhaps matching TRBD1 (5 bases). The CDR3 totals 12 residues. V lost 6 bases, J lost 2 bases, and 10 bases lay in between. Per germline, CDR1 SQVTM and CDR2 ANQGSEA. This CDR3 is CSVPTVQETQYF. Here the CDR3 DNA reads TGCAGCGTCCCGACAGTTCAAGAGACCCAGTACTTC. Full variable domain (missing parts from reference TRBV29-1 and TRBJ2-5): SAVISQKPSRDICQRGTSLTIQCQVDSQVTMMFWYRQQPGQSLTLIATANQGSEATYESGFVIDKFPISRPNLTFSTLTVSNMSPEDSSIYLCSVPTVQETQYFGPGTRLLVL.

The CDR3 nucleotides read TGTGCCAGCAGTGAAGAATACATCGAAGCTTTCTTT. Its protein product is CASSEEYIEAFF. The chain has TRBV2 and TRBJ1-1; D is uncertain. This CDR3 is built from 12 residues. Germline values: CDR1 SNHLY, CDR2 FYNNEI. Trimming cost V 1 base and J 8 bases, with 8 bases left between them.

V gene TRBV7-9 combines with J gene TRBJ1-6; tentative D call: TRBD1 (5 bases). Germline V gene lookup returns CDR1 SEHNR and CDR2 FQNEAQ (reference sequence). The CDR3 sequence is 17 residues long. V lost 5 bases, J lost 0 bases, and 14 bases lay in between. Here the CDR3 DNA reads TGTGCCAGCAGCCGTCCGATGGGGACCTCCTATAATTCACCCCTCCACTTT. Its translation is CASSRPMGTSYNSPLHF. The variable domain in full, completed from reference TRBV7-9 and TRBJ1-6, reads DTGVSQNPRHKITKRGQNVTFRCDPISEHNRLYWYRQTLGQGPEFLTYFQNEAQLEKSRLLSDRFSAERPKGSFSTLEIQRTEQGDSAMYLCASSRPMGTSYNSPLHFGNGTRLTVT.

This clonotype was counted a few times. V is TRBV4-3 and J is TRBJ2-2, with D perhaps being TRBD1 or TRBD2 (5 bases each). There are 17 residues in the CDR3. Germline V gene lookup returns CDR1 LGHNA and CDR2 YSLEER. Deletions cut 5 bases from V and 0 bases from J, with 16 bases between. The CDR3, as DNA: TGCGCCAGCAGCGGCCATTTTCGGGGCGCGAACACCGGGGAGCTGTTTTTT. It specifies CASSGHFRGANTGELFF.

The V and J genes are TRBV15 and TRBJ2-7, with 8 positions matching TRBD1. This CDR3 has 14 amino acids. Germline values: CDR1 LNHNV, CDR2 YYDKDF (reference sequence). Trimming cost V 0 bases and J 5 bases; bases outside gene matches: 3. The CDR3 spells CATSREDRGHEQYV. The CDR3 DNA reads TGTGCCACCAGCAGAGAAGACAGGGGTCACGAGCAGTACGTC.

At least ten counts were recorded for this clonotype. The rearrangement uses TRBV6-5 and TRBJ1-2; D not certain. Per the germline V gene, CDR1 is MNHEY and CDR2 is SVGAGI. The CDR3 covers 13 residues. Trimming took off 2 bases at V and 8 bases at J, with 12 bases between the two ends. The CDR3 DNA reads TGTGCCAGCAGTTACAATCCCAAAGCGGGCTACACCTTC. It encodes CASSYNPKAGYTF.

V and J are TRBV20-1 and TRBJ1-5; 10 nucleotides align to TRBD1. The germline CDR1 and CDR2 sequences are DFQATT and SNEGSKA (reference sequence). The CDR3 consists of 14 residues. CDR3 protein: CSALRDRGGQPQHF. Written as DNA, the CDR3 is TGCAGCGCGCTACGGGACAGGGGAGGTCAGCCCCAGCATTTT.

This rearrangement joins TRBV7-2 to TRBJ2-7, with 7 nucleotides matching TRBD1. Germline lookup yields CDR1 SGHTA and CDR2 FQGNSA. This CDR3 comprises 15 residues. The ends lost 5 bases at V and 2 bases at J; junction bases unmatched: 9. The CDR3 reads CASSAGTAKTYEQYF. As DNA, the CDR3 is TGTGCCAGCAGCGCCGGGACAGCCAAAACCTACGAGCAGTACTTC.

This clonotype was seen just once. The gene calls are TRBV7-6 and TRBJ1-1; no clear D. Trimming took off 5 bases at V and 1 base at J, with 14 bases between the two ends. This CDR3 contains 15 residues. Germline CDR1 is SGHVS and CDR2 is FNYEAQ. In DNA, the CDR3 is TGTGCCAGCAGCCCCCACGACTGGAGGAACACTGAAGCTTTCTTT. Translating it yields CASSPHDWRNTEAFF.